This TCR beta chain is drawn from a study of Ad26.COV2.S vaccination and SARS-CoV-2 variants. Across the study: The study gave Ad26.COV2.S intramuscularly, once or twice 56 days apart.

Documented treatment: around 19 received Ad26.COV2.S at low or high dose, single or two shots; 5 received placebo; per-sample allocation not given. Sampling occurred on day 63 after the first vaccine or placebo injection. The CDR3 runs 13 residues. Germline values: CDR1 SGHNT, CDR2 YYREEE (reference sequence). Unmatched junction bases numbered 5, after V lost 0 bases and J lost 14 bases. Clones were sequenced by immunoSEQ multiplex PCR, and TCRdb holds only the in-frame ones, with some missing. Counted here are hundreds of thousands of clones, around 90% occurring once; the ten biggest clones make up approximately 1.5%.

The rearrangement uses TRBV5-4 and TRBJ2-1; 10 bases agree with TRBD1. The specimen comprised peripheral blood, sampled in a trial of Ad26.COV2.S vaccine versus placebo. This TCR came from a person between 18 and 65 years old who received the Ad26.COV2.S COVID-19 vaccine or a placebo. CDR3 amino acids: CASSLASGTGEFF. The CDR3 bases are TGTGCCAGCAGCTTGGCGTCCGGGACAGGGGAGTTCTTC.